The clone carrying this T cell receptor (beta chain) was observed many times. Antigen unknown. From germline, CDR1 is SNHLY and CDR2 FYNNEI. V was shortened by 7 bases and J by 0 bases, with 3 bases between the two germline ends. The CDR3 has 11 residues. According to the study, genomic DNA was the template for TCR beta VDJ and CDR3 profiling. Using its own MiXCR run on the reads, TCRdb lists one record per CDR3 protein. The sample lists about 130,000 distinct CDR3 sequences, around 41% occurring once. The source of the sample is a study of CD8+CD57+ T cells in acquired aplastic anemia. As for the study in general: Healthy-donor CD4+ cells averaged about 9.9 million reads.

Whole-study results and caveats: Patients and healthy controls showed no significant CD8+ Simpson's diversity difference.

The gene calls are TRBV2 and TRBJ1-1; D is ambiguous. This clonotype was sampled from a human donor in good health, serving as a control. The specimen sequenced was sorted CD4+, CD8+, or CD8+CD57+ T cells (not recorded which) from PBMCs. CDR3 in amino acids: CASTLNTEAFF. CDR3 coding DNA: TGTGCCAGCACCTTGAACACTGAAGCTTTCTTT.